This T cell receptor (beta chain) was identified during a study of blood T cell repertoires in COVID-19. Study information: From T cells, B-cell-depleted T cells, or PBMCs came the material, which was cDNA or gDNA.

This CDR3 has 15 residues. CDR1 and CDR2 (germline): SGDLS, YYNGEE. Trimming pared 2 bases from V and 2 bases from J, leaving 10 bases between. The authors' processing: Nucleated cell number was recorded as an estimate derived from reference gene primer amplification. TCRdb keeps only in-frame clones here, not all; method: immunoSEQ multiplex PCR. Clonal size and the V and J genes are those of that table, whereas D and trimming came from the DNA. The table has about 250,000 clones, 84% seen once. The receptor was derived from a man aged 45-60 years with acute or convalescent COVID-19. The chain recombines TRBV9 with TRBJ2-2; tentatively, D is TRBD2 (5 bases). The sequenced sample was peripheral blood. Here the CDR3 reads CASSVEAYNTGELFF. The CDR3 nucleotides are TGTGCCAGCAGCGTGGAGGCCTATAACACCGGGGAGCTGTTTTTT.